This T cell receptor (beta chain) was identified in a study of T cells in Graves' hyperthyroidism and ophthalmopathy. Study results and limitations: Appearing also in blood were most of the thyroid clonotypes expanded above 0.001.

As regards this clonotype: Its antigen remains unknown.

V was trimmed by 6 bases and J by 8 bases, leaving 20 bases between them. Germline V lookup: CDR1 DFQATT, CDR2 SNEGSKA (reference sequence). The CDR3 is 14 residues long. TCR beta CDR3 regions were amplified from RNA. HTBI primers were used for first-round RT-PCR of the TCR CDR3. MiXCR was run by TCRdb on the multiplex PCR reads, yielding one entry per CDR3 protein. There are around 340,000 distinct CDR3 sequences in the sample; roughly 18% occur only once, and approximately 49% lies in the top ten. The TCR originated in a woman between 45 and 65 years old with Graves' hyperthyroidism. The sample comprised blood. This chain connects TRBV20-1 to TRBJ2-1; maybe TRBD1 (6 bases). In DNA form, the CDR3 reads TGCAGTGCCCCCGAACTAGGGGGATTTCATGAGCAGTTCTTC. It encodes CSAPELGGFHEQFF.